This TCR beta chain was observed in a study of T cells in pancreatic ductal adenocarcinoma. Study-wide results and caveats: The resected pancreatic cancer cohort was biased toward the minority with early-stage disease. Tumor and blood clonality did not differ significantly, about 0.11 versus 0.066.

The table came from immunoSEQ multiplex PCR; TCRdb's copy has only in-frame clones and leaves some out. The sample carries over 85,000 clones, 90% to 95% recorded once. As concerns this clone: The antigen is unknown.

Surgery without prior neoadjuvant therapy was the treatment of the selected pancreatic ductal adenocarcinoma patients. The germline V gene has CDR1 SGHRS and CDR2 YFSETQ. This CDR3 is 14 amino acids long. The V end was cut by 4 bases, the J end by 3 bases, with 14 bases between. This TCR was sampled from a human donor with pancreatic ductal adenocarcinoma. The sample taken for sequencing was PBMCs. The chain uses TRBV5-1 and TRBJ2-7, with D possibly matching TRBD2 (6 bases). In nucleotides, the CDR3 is TGCGCCAGCAGCCCGTTGGGGGGTAACTACGAGCAGTACTTC. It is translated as CASSPLGGNYEQYF.